Shown below are 30 T cell receptor beta chains from a single sample sequenced in a study of CD8 T cells in ankylosing spondylitis. One entry per CDR3 protein, called by TCRdb with MiXCR from the 5' RACE reads. The sample contains about 130,000 distinct CDR3 sequences, 9.3% of which appear only once. The specimen sequenced was blood, either unsorted or a sorted T cell fraction (not recorded which). The receptors come from a male donor with ankylosing spondylitis or in good health (not recorded which).

The table lists this clonotype with many counts. The V call is TRBV20-1, the J call TRBJ1-1; D gene unclear. The CDR3 has 14 residues. The germline gives CDR1 DFQATT, CDR2 SNEGSKA (reference sequence). V gave up 5 bases and J gave up 0 bases, with 13 bases separating them. CDR3 coding DNA: TGCAGTGCTTTCCTCAGGAGTATGAACACTGAAGCTTTCTTT. It encodes CSAFLRSMNTEAFF.

Comments on this clonotype: Relative to the germline gene, one junction end is altered; a read error may explain this. The chain couples TRBV7-8 to TRBJ2-5, with D possibly matching TRBD1 (6 bases). This CDR3 is 11 amino acids long. CDR1 and CDR2 (germline): SGHVS, FQNEAQ. The CDR3 DNA follows: TGTCCCAGCAGCCCACAGGGTACCCAGTACTTC. Translation: CPSSPQGTQYF.

This sequence joins TRBV18 and TRBJ2-1, with TRBD2 identical over 11 bases. V shed 6 bases, J shed 6 bases, and the junction held 4 bases outside the gene matches. The germline V gene encodes CDR1 KGHSH and CDR2 LQKENI. The length of the CDR3 is 14 residues. CDR3 region: CASSTTSGSNEQFF. CDR3 bases: TGTGCCAGCTCCACAACTAGCGGGAGCAATGAGCAGTTCTTC.

The sample holds a few counts of this clonotype. The J gene is TRBJ2-1, the V gene TRBV14; D is perhaps TRBD2 (6 bases). V was clipped by 0 bases and J by 4 bases, with 22 bases between them. This CDR3 is built from 19 residues. The germline gives CDR1 SGHDN, CDR2 FVKESK. DNA for the CDR3: TGTGCCAGCAGCCAAGATGCTAGGTTGTCGCGGGGTAGATACAATGAGCAGTTCTTC. It translates to CASSQDARLSRGRYNEQFF.

V and J are TRBV20-1 and TRBJ2-7; TRBD1 or TRBD2 may be the D gene (5 bases each). The germline V and J ends were trimmed by 8 bases and 4 bases, with 15 bases remaining between them. Looked up from germline, CDR1 is DFQATT and CDR2 is SNEGSKA (reference sequence). The CDR3 loop spans 12 amino acids. Written as DNA, the CDR3 is TGCAGTAATTGGGACCTGGGTTACGAGCAGTACTTC. As protein: CSNWDLGYEQYF.

This clonotype was counted at least ten times. V and J are TRBV7-2 and TRBJ1-3; 7 bases line up with TRBD1. The length of the CDR3 is 14 residues. Germline values: CDR1 SGHTA, CDR2 FQGNSA. With 3 bases clipped from V and 2 bases from J, the junction kept 1 base outside the gene matches. CDR3: CASSLTGTGNTIYF. DNA of the CDR3: TGTGCCAGCAGCTTGACAGGGACTGGAAACACCATATATTTT.

This clonotype occurred many times. The chain joins TRBV4-3 to TRBJ1-6, with D unclear. The V gene lost 0 bases and the J gene lost 10 bases, with 25 bases spanning the gap. Germline V gene lookup returns CDR1 LGHNA and CDR2 YSLEER. The CDR3 totals 19 residues. This chain's CDR3 is CASSQDSGSRTILQSPLHF. CDR3 DNA: TGCGCCAGCAGCCAAGATTCTGGTTCTAGAACTATCTTGCAGTCACCCCTCCACTTT.

V and J are TRBV5-1 and TRBJ1-4; TRBD1 agrees at 10 bases. Germline CDR1 and CDR2: SGHRS and YFSETQ. J lost 6 bases, V lost 4 bases, and 6 bases had no gene match. CDR3 size: 15 residues. In nucleotides, the CDR3 is TGCGCCAGCAGCGAGACAGGGGGCCAATATGAAAAACTGTTTTTT. Its translation: CASSETGGQYEKLFF.

This clonotype was counted only a few times. The chain employs TRBV7-2 and TRBJ1-6; 7 bases agree with TRBD1. The V segment lost 5 bases and the J segment 10 bases; nucleotides outside the gene matches: 11. The CDR3 runs 15 residues. From germline, CDR1 is SGHTA and CDR2 FQGNSA. In DNA, the CDR3 is TGTGCCAGCAGCCCCCTTGAGGGGGCTAGGTCACCCCTCCACTTT. This translates into CASSPLEGARSPLHF.

The chain recombines TRBV5-6 with TRBJ2-2; D perhaps matches TRBD2 (7 bases). CDR1 and CDR2 from the germline V gene are SGHDT and YYEEEE. The CDR3 sequence is 15 residues long. With 5 bases removed from V and 6 bases from J, the gap between germline ends came to 17 bases. CDR3 nucleotides: TGTGCCAGCAGGTTTGGGGGGGCGCTCCCCGGGGAGCTGTTTTTT. Translated: CASRFGGALPGELFF.

This clonotype was found a few times. The chain links TRBV20-1 to TRBJ2-3, with D perhaps matching TRBD1 or TRBD2 (5 bases each). Germline V gives CDR1 DFQATT, CDR2 SNEGSKA (reference sequence). Trimming took off 5 bases at V and 1 base at J, with 10 bases between the two ends. CDR3 length: 13 residues. The CDR3 DNA sequence: TGCAGTGCTCTAAGGGACCGCACAGATACGCAGTATTTT. Amino acids: CSALRDRTDTQYF.

This clonotype has a count of ten or more. The V call is TRBV3-1, the J call TRBJ2-6; tentatively, D is TRBD1 or TRBD2 (5 bases each). CDR1 LGHDT and CDR2 YNNKEL come from the germline V gene (reference sequence). Trimming left V 4 bases short and J 2 bases short, with 9 bases between. The CDR3 loop spans 15 amino acids. CDR3: CASSRDGAGANVLTF. The CDR3 DNA reads TGTGCCAGCAGCCGGGACGGAGCTGGGGCCAACGTCCTGACTTTC.

This clonotype was recorded many times. J is TRBJ2-1 and V is TRBV2; 8 bases are a match to TRBD1. In germline, CDR1 is SNHLY, CDR2 FYNNEI. The CDR3 sequence is 15 residues long. J gave up 0 bases and V 5 bases, and 3 bases lay outside the gene matches. The CDR3 nucleotides read TGTGCCAGCAGTCGCGGACAGGGCTCCTACAATGAGCAGTTCTTC. Translated, it gives CASSRGQGSYNEQFF.

Many counts were recorded for this clonotype. The chain links TRBV28 to TRBJ2-7; 7 bases align to TRBD2. From germline, CDR1 is MDHEN and CDR2 SYDVKM. V lost 2 bases, J lost 5 bases, and 9 bases stayed unmatched. There are 15 residues in the CDR3. The CDR3 protein is CASSLASAGRHEQYF. As DNA, the CDR3 is TGTGCCAGCAGTTTAGCTTCAGCGGGACGGCACGAGCAGTACTTC.

This clonotype has a count of ten or more. The V call is TRBV20-1, the J call TRBJ2-1; 7 nucleotides match TRBD1. Germline V gives CDR1 DFQATT, CDR2 SNEGSKA (reference sequence). CDR3 size: 14 residues. V lost 4 bases to trimming and J lost 4 bases; unmatched junction nucleotides: 7. The CDR3 loop reads CSAKQGQVYNEQFF. In DNA form, the CDR3 reads TGCAGTGCTAAACAGGGGCAGGTATACAATGAGCAGTTCTTC.

This clonotype was detected many times. The J gene is TRBJ2-2, the V gene TRBV20-1; the D gene is possibly TRBD2 (6 bases). Deletions cut 3 bases from V and 2 bases from J, with 10 bases between. Germline V CDR1 and CDR2: DFQATT, SNEGSKA (reference sequence). This CDR3 is 14 amino acids long. CDR3 region: CSAREGRNTGELFF. CDR3 DNA: TGCAGTGCTAGGGAGGGGCGCAACACCGGGGAGCTGTTTTTT.

This clonotype was counted ten times or more. This chain joins TRBV29-1 and TRBJ2-5; 10 bases are shared with TRBD2. J gave up 5 bases and V 1 base, and 10 bases lay outside the gene matches. Germline lookup yields CDR1 SQVTM and CDR2 ANQGSEA. This CDR3 contains 16 residues. The CDR3 reads CSVEALASGRAETQYF. CDR3 sequence (DNA): TGCAGCGTTGAAGCCCTTGCTAGCGGGAGAGCGGAGACCCAGTACTTC.

This clonotype appeared many times. The V gene is TRBV29-1, the J gene TRBJ1-6; D not certain. Germline loops: CDR1 SQVTM, CDR2 ANQGSEA. With 5 bases removed from V and 10 bases from J, the gap between germline ends came to 15 bases. The CDR3 has 13 amino acids. The CDR3 region has the DNA TGCAGCGTTAAGGAGGATGGAGGGTCACCCCTCCACTTT. Translation gives CSVKEDGGSPLHF.

This clonotype was seen only a few times. CDR3 DNA: TGTGCCAGCAGCCAAGATTGGGAATTTTCCAATGAGCAGTTCTTC. Amino acid sequence: CASSQDWEFSNEQFF. The V and J genes are TRBV3-1 and TRBJ2-1; D is ambiguous. CDR3 size: 15 residues. V lost 0 bases and J 6 bases, leaving 12 bases between the germline ends. The germline gives CDR1 LGHDT, CDR2 YNNKEL (reference sequence).

This clonotype was seen ten or more times. CDR3 amino acids: CASKTGTGGANTQYF. For the CDR3, the DNA is TGTGCCAGCAAAACCGGGACAGGGGGCGCGAATACGCAGTATTTT. The V gene is TRBV28, the J gene TRBJ2-3; 12 bases map to TRBD1. In germline, CDR1 is MDHEN, CDR2 SYDVKM. The CDR3 is made up of 15 amino acids. V lost 7 bases and J lost 7; bases outside the gene matches: 9. The full variable domain, rest sourced from reference TRBV28 and TRBJ2-3, is DVKVTQSSRYLVKRTGEKVFLECVQDMDHENMFWYRQDPGLGLRLIYFSYDVKMKEKGDIPEGYSVSREKKERFSLILESASTNQTSMYLCASKTGTGGANTQYFGPGTRLTVL.

This clonotype was seen repeatedly, ten times or more. The chain joins TRBV9 to TRBJ2-2; D gene ambiguous. V shed 3 bases and J shed 7 bases, with 16 bases lying between them. The germline V gene encodes CDR1 SGDLS and CDR2 YYNGEE. The CDR3 runs to 15 residues. The CDR3: CASSGDGLRGGELFF. CDR3 in DNA: TGTGCCAGCAGCGGAGACGGGTTAAGAGGCGGGGAGCTGTTTTTT.

V and J are TRBV20-1 and TRBJ2-3, with 9 bases lining up with TRBD2. With V trimmed by 3 bases and J by 1 base, 5 bases remained unmatched. Germline V gene lookup returns CDR1 DFQATT and CDR2 SNEGSKA (reference sequence). The CDR3 has 15 residues. The CDR3 DNA reads as TGCAGTGCTAGCCAAAGGACTAGCGGCACAGATACGCAGTATTTT. Protein: CSASQRTSGTDTQYF.

The chain couples TRBV12-3 or TRBV12-4 to TRBJ2-3, with D unclear. There are 15 residues in the CDR3. With 2 bases removed from V and 4 bases from J, the gap between germline ends came to 13 bases. The CDR3 region is CASSLRRSGADTQYF. In nucleotides, the CDR3 is TGTGCCAGCAGTTTAAGGCGATCTGGGGCAGATACGCAGTATTTT.

This clonotype came up many times. The CDR3 DNA follows: TGCGCCAGCAGCTTGGGGACAGGGGGCAACACTGAAGCTTTCTTT. As protein: CASSLGTGGNTEAFF. V is TRBV5-1 and J is TRBJ1-1, with 11 positions matching TRBD1. This CDR3 spans 15 amino acids. The V gene end was trimmed by 0 bases and the J gene end by 2 bases; junction bases not matched to a gene: 0. CDR1 SGHRS and CDR2 YFSETQ come from the germline V gene.

The chain couples TRBV28 to TRBJ2-2; 7 bases are shared with TRBD1. Germline trimming cut 5 bases from V and 5 bases from J; bases unmatched to any gene: 8. This CDR3 spans 15 amino acids. The germline V gene has CDR1 MDHEN and CDR2 SYDVKM. In nucleotides, the CDR3 is TGTGCCAGCAGTACAACAGGGGTGGGGACCGGGGAGCTGTTTTTT. Residues: CASSTTGVGTGELFF.

At least ten counts were recorded for this clonotype. This sequence joins TRBV7-2 and TRBJ2-1, with D possibly TRBD2 on 6 matching bases. This CDR3 region has 14 residues. CDR1 is SGHTA, CDR2 FQGNSA, per germline. V lost 2 bases and J lost 9, with 14 bases in between. DNA for the CDR3: TGTGCCAGCAGCTTATTTGGCGGGGCAGGTGAGCAGTTCTTC. This translates into CASSLFGGAGEQFF. Full variable domain (outside the CDR3, taken from reference TRBV7-2 and TRBJ2-1): GAGVSQSPSNKVTEKGKDVELRCDPISGHTALYWYRQSLGQGLEFLIYFQGNSAPDKSGLPSDRFSAERTGGSVSTLTIQRTQQEDSAVYLCASSLFGGAGEQFFGPGTRLTVL.

A word on this clonotype: With a much larger clone just one base away, this may be a read error. This chain links TRBV7-3 with TRBJ2-2, with TRBD2 as a possible D gene (7 bases). V shed 5 bases and J shed 6 bases, with 13 bases lying between them. CDR1 is SGHTA, CDR2 FQGTGA, per germline. The CDR3 is made up of 14 amino acids. CDR3 nucleotides: TGTGCCAGCAGCCCCGAGGGGGGGCCCGGGGAGCTGTTTTTT. Protein product: CASSPEGGPGELFF.

This clonotype was recorded many times. The V call is TRBV12-3 or TRBV12-4, the J call TRBJ1-6; 7 bases align to TRBD1. This CDR3 spans 15 amino acids. V lost 6 bases, J lost 7 bases, and 9 bases stayed unmatched. CDR3 sequence reads: CASRGGGRENSPLHF. The CDR3 region has the DNA TGTGCCAGCAGAGGAGGGGGCAGAGAAAATTCACCCCTCCACTTT.

This clonotype has a count of ten or more. This chain links TRBV15 with TRBJ2-1; D is possibly TRBD2 (6 bases). The germline gives CDR1 LNHNV, CDR2 YYDKDF (reference sequence). The CDR3 spans 15 residues. Trimming removed 0 bases from V and 8 bases from J, with 14 bases in between. In nucleotides, the CDR3 is TGTGCCACCAGCAGAGATCGGGCGGGATATGATGAGCAGTTCTTC. As protein: CATSRDRAGYDEQFF.

This clonotype was seen at least ten times. The chain recombines TRBV11-3 with TRBJ2-2; 10 nucleotides line up with TRBD1. V lost 5 bases to trimming and J lost 1 base; unmatched junction nucleotides: 4. CDR3 length: 16 residues. In germline, CDR1 is SGHNT, CDR2 YENEEA. In nucleotides, the CDR3 is TGTGCCAGCAGCCCTGGACAGGGGGAGAACACCGGGGAGCTGTTTTTT. Its translation: CASSPGQGENTGELFF. The full variable domain, with the rest looked up from reference TRBV11-3 and TRBJ2-2, is EAGVVQSPRYKIIEKKQPVAFWCNPISGHNTLYWYLQNLGQGPELLIRYENEEAVDDSQLPKDRFSAERLKGVDSTLKIQPAELGDSAVYLCASSPGQGENTGELFFGEGSRLTVL.